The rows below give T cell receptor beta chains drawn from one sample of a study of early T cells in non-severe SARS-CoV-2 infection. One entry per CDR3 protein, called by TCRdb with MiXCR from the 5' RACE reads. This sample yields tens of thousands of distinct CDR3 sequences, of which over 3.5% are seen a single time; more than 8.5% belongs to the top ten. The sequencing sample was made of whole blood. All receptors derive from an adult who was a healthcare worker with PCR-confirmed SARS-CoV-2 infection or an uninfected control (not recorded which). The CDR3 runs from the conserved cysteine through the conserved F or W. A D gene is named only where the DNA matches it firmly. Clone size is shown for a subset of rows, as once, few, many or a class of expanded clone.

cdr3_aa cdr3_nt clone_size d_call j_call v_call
CASSQGPGVGYNEQFF TGTGCCAGCAGCCAAGGTCCAGGGGTGGGATACAATGAGCAGTTCTTC NA NA TRBJ2-1 TRBV3-1
CASGWTLTDTQYF TGTGCCAGCGGATGGACACTCACAGATACGCAGTATTTT many NA TRBJ2-3 TRBV19
CASSGRTILTDTQYF TGTGCCAGCAGCGGACGGACCATACTCACAGATACGCAGTATTTT many NA TRBJ2-3 TRBV7-8
CASSYSDSYSGANVLTF TGTGCCAGCAGTTACTCGGACAGCTACTCTGGGGCCAACGTCCTGACTTTC many NA TRBJ2-6 TRBV6-5
CASSQAGVRTEAFF TGCGCCAGCAGCCAAGCAGGGGTTCGGACTGAAGCTTTCTTT few NA TRBJ1-1 TRBV4-3
CSVQGIIQDSTDTQYF TGCAGCGTCCAGGGGATCATACAGGATAGCACAGATACGCAGTATTTT many NA TRBJ2-3 TRBV29-1
CASSFPVGEQFF TGTGCCAGCAGTTTTCCCGTTGGGGAGCAGTTCTTC NA NA TRBJ2-1 TRBV28
CASSQEESSPDTQYF TGTGCCAGCAGCCAAGAGGAGTCCTCTCCAGATACGCAGTATTTT many NA TRBJ2-3 TRBV4-2
CASSQSSADPYEQYF TGCGCCAGCAGTCAATCGTCGGCAGACCCGTACGAGCAGTACTTC NA NA TRBJ2-7 TRBV23-1
CSVEGGTGTSYEQYF TGCAGCGTTGAGGGGGGGACAGGGACTTCCTACGAGCAGTACTTC few TRBD1 TRBJ2-7 TRBV29-1
CASSQTRRAEDTQYF TGTGCCAGCAGCCAAACCCGGCGAGCGGAAGATACGCAGTATTTT many NA TRBJ2-3 TRBV4-2
CASSLLRTSGRDEQFF TGTGCCAGCAGCTTGTTGCGGACTAGCGGGAGGGATGAGCAGTTCTTC many TRBD2 TRBJ2-1 TRBV7-3
CSVDPGYTF TGCAGCGTTGACCCCGGCTACACCTTC NA NA TRBJ1-2 TRBV29-1
CASSPGFLTGGYNEQFF TGCGCCAGCAGCCCCGGCTTCCTAACGGGAGGGTACAATGAGCAGTTCTTC NA TRBD2 TRBJ2-1 TRBV4-3
CASSQNSETNIQYF TGCGCCAGCAGCCAAAATAGCGAAACAAACATTCAGTACTTC few NA TRBJ2-4 TRBV5-1
CASSRVTSGRANGPDTQYF TGTGCCAGCAGCCGAGTTACTAGCGGGAGGGCCAATGGCCCAGATACGCAGTATTTT many TRBD2 TRBJ2-3 TRBV4-2
CASSIVAGGTGELFF TGTGCCAGTAGTATTGTAGCGGGAGGCACCGGGGAGCTGTTTTTT many TRBD2 TRBJ2-2 TRBV19
CASSDNSYNSPLHF TGTGCCAGCAGTGACAACTCCTATAATTCACCCCTCCACTTT few NA TRBJ1-6 TRBV27
CASTLAGGRTDTQYF TGTGCCAGTACCCTAGCGGGAGGCCGCACAGATACGCAGTATTTT many TRBD2 TRBJ2-3 TRBV12-3/TRBV12-4
CASSYDKNTEAFF TGTGCCAGCAGTTACGACAAGAACACTGAAGCTTTCTTT many NA TRBJ1-1 TRBV27
CASSQTTNYGYTF TGTGCCAGCAGTCAGACTACTAACTATGGCTACACCTTC many NA TRBJ1-2 TRBV6-2/TRBV6-3
CASGDRQMGYTF TGTGCTAGTGGTGACAGGCAAATGGGCTACACCTTC many NA TRBJ1-2 TRBV12-5
CSARDRSRGSYNEQFF TGCAGTGCTAGAGATAGGTCTAGGGGCTCCTACAATGAGCAGTTCTTC many NA TRBJ2-1 TRBV20-1
CASRQTGTDTQYF TGTGCCAGCAGACAAACAGGGACAGATACGCAGTATTTT few NA TRBJ2-3 TRBV5-5
CASSLQGRATGELFF TGTGCCAGTAGTCTTCAAGGGCGAGCCACCGGGGAGCTGTTTTTT many NA TRBJ2-2 TRBV19
CASRPWTGGAGQPQHF TGTGCCAGCAGACCGTGGACAGGGGGCGCAGGCCAGCCCCAGCATTTT NA TRBD1 TRBJ1-5 TRBV27
CASSLGRADETQYF TGTGCCAGCAGCCTCGGGAGAGCGGACGAGACCCAGTACTTC NA NA TRBJ2-5 TRBV7-9
CAWSRQVNTEAFF TGTGCCTGGTCCCGACAGGTGAACACTGAAGCTTTCTTT many NA TRBJ1-1 TRBV30
CASSLGTRQGETQYF TGCGCCAGCAGCTTGGGTACCCGCCAGGGAGAGACCCAGTACTTC many NA TRBJ2-5 TRBV5-1
CASSYRSGDTQYF TGTGCCAGCAGTTACCGGAGCGGGGATACGCAGTATTTT few NA TRBJ2-3 TRBV6-2/TRBV6-3
CASSLALQGRGPDTQYF TGTGCCAGCAGTTTAGCCTTACAGGGGAGAGGTCCAGATACGCAGTATTTT NA TRBD1 TRBJ2-3 TRBV12-3/TRBV12-4
CASSLLGGSSYNEQFF TGTGCCAGCAGTTTATTGGGGGGCAGCTCCTACAATGAGCAGTTCTTC few NA TRBJ2-1 TRBV28
CASSQEQRQDLSPLHF TGTGCCAGCAGCCAAGAGCAGAGACAGGATTTATCACCCCTCCACTTT many NA TRBJ1-6 TRBV4-2
CSARDGRGREKLFF TGCAGTGCTAGAGATGGCCGGGGAAGAGAAAAACTGTTTTTT many NA TRBJ1-4 TRBV20-1
CSVEAPWTVKAHNEQFF TGCAGCGTTGAAGCTCCTTGGACAGTTAAAGCCCACAATGAGCAGTTCTTC NA NA TRBJ2-1 TRBV29-1
CASSLLTGGYNEQFF TGTGCCAGCAGTTTACTGACAGGGGGCTACAATGAGCAGTTCTTC NA TRBD1 TRBJ2-1 TRBV28
CSVSGGKNIQYF TGCAGCGTTTCAGGGGGCAAAAACATTCAGTACTTC NA TRBD1 TRBJ2-4 TRBV29-1
CASSFRLGDEQYF TGTGCCAGCAGTTTCAGGTTGGGCGACGAGCAGTACTTC many NA TRBJ2-7 TRBV12-3/TRBV12-4
CASSFSQGSEAQETQYF TGTGCCAGCAGCTTTAGCCAGGGAAGTGAGGCCCAAGAGACCCAGTACTTC few NA TRBJ2-5 TRBV13
CASSQDFGTSANIQYF TGTGCCAGCAGCCAAGATTTCGGGACTAGCGCAAACATTCAGTACTTC many TRBD2 TRBJ2-4 TRBV4-2
CATSIQGNTDTQYF TGTGCCACCAGCATCCAGGGAAACACAGATACGCAGTATTTT many NA TRBJ2-3 TRBV24-1
CASSGSSTDTQYF TGTGCCAGCAGTGGATCTAGCACAGATACGCAGTATTTT many NA TRBJ2-3 TRBV6-4
CASISRGTENIQYF TGTGCCAGCATCTCCCGGGGGACCGAAAACATTCAGTACTTC many NA TRBJ2-4 TRBV12-3/TRBV12-4
CASSLRSGGTNEQYF TGTGCCAGCAGCTTAAGGTCTGGGGGTACGAACGAGCAGTACTTC many NA TRBJ2-7 TRBV7-8
CASSHGGGIDTGELFF TGTGCCAGCAGCCACGGGGGCGGGATCGACACCGGGGAGCTGTTTTTT many NA TRBJ2-2 TRBV7-8
CASTRFFYTEAFF TGTGCCAGCACCCGTTTTTTCTACACTGAAGCTTTCTTT NA NA TRBJ1-1 TRBV5-8
CASSFQGPNEQFF TGTGCCAGCAGTTTCCAAGGGCCCAATGAGCAGTTCTTC many NA TRBJ2-1 TRBV28
CASSPRLAGSGGNTDTQYF TGCGCCAGCAGCCCCAGGCTAGCGGGGTCCGGAGGGAACACAGATACGCAGTATTTT many TRBD2 TRBJ2-3 TRBV5-1
CASSYSSDTQYF TGTGCCAGCAGCTACAGCTCAGATACGCAGTATTTT many NA TRBJ2-3 TRBV7-9
CASRTRSSTDTQYF TGTGCCAGTAGGACCCGGAGTAGCACAGATACGCAGTATTTT many NA TRBJ2-3 TRBV19
CATWTGGGSEAFF TGTGCCACCTGGACAGGGGGCGGTTCTGAAGCTTTCTTT many TRBD1 TRBJ1-1 TRBV10-3
CASSQDLLGTEPFEAFF TGTGCCAGCAGCCAAGATCTTCTCGGGACTGAACCCTTTGAAGCTTTCTTT many NA TRBJ1-1 TRBV14
CASSKETQYF TGTGCCAGTTCTAAGGAGACCCAGTACTTC NA NA TRBJ2-5 TRBV28
CASSTWTGSYNEQFF TGTGCCAGCAGTACCTGGACAGGCTCCTACAATGAGCAGTTCTTC many TRBD1 TRBJ2-1 TRBV6-5
CASSPGQIQETQYF TGCGCCAGCAGCCCCGGACAGATACAAGAGACCCAGTACTTC many NA TRBJ2-5 TRBV5-1
CASRDGEQFF TGCGCCAGCAGGGACGGGGAGCAGTTCTTC many NA TRBJ2-1 TRBV10-2
CASSQDRTGQETQYF TGCGCCAGCAGCCAAGATAGGACAGGCCAAGAGACCCAGTACTTC NA TRBD1 TRBJ2-5 TRBV4-3
CASSPPGLGNYGYTF TGTGCCAGCAGCCCTCCAGGGCTCGGGAACTATGGCTACACCTTC many NA TRBJ1-2 TRBV11-3
CASSQEGGTHRYF TGCGCCAGCAGCCAAGAAGGTGGGACGCACCGGTACTTC many NA TRBJ2-7 TRBV4-3